This T cell receptor (beta chain) was recorded in a study of blood T cell repertoires in COVID-19. Turning to the study itself: COVID-19 samples from acute and convalescent phases originated in the United States, Italy and Spain. T cells, B-cell-depleted T cells, or PBMCs supplied cDNA or gDNA.

This CDR3 spans 15 amino acids. Germline values: CDR1 LGHDT, CDR2 YNNKEL (reference sequence). The ends lost 1 base at V and 4 bases at J; junction bases unmatched: 3. Source study methods: Reference gene primer amplification gave estimated nucleated cell counts. Sequencing used immunoSEQ multiplex PCR; TCRdb keeps in-frame clones, though not all of them. V and J calls and clone size come straight from that table; D and trimming were deduced from the DNA. The repertoire holds around 30,000 clones, with around 84% as singletons. The chain recombines TRBV3-1 (or the pseudogene TRBV3-2) with TRBJ1-5; TRBD1 matches at 8 bases. Material for sequencing was peripheral blood. The origin of this receptor is a human donor in a cohort sampled during active COVID-19. For the CDR3, the DNA is TGTGCCAGCAGCCAAGGGCGACAGGGGAATCAGCCCCAGCATTTT. Translated: CASSQGRQGNQPQHF.